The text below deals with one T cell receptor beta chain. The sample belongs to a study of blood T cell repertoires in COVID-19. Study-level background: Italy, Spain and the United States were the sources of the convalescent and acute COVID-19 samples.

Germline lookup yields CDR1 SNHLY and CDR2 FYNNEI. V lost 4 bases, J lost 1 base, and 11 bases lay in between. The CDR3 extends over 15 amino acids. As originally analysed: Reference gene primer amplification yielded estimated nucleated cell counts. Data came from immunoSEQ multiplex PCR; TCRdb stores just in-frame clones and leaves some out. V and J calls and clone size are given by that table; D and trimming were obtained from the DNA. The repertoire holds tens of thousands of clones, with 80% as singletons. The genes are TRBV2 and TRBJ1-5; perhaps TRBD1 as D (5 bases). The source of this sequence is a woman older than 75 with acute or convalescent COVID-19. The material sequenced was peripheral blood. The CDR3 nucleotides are TGTGCCAGCAGTGGGGGACTCCCCAGCAATCAGCCCCAGCATTTT. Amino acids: CASSGGLPSNQPQHF. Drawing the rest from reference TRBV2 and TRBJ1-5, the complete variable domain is EPEVTQTPSHQVTQMGQEVILRCVPISNHLYFYWYRQILGQKVEFLVSFYNNEISEKSEIFDDQFSVERPDGSNFTLKIRSTKLEDSAMYFCASSGGLPSNQPQHFGDGTRLSIL.